The TCR beta chain described here comes from a study of T-cell memory formation after mild COVID-19. Study-level background: For the most part, TCR clusters were specific to one donor. Overall study findings and caveats: That cross-reactive memory joined was suggested by some responding clones appearing in pre-infection memory. In second-wave clones peaking day 37, SARS-CoV-2 specificity remained unconfirmed. There was a balanced CD4/CD8 profile in clones contracting day 15 to 85, and later expanders leaned CD4+.

One entry per CDR3 protein results from TCRdb running MiXCR on the 5' RACE reads. The sample comprises 300,000 or so distinct CDR3 sequences, more than 15% of which are singletons, and 22% rests with the top ten. The V segment lost 5 bases and the J segment 4 bases; nucleotides outside the gene matches: 7. The CDR3 runs to 14 residues. Germline V gives CDR1 LNHDA, CDR2 SQIVND (reference sequence). The sample holds a few counts of this clonotype. What it recognizes is unknown. The sequencing input was PBMCs or a T cell subset sorted from them (not recorded which). This chain links TRBV19 with TRBJ2-5, with 7 bases aligning to TRBD2. The TCR was taken from a man between 18 and 35 years old who had mild COVID-19 (a few samples of this study predate the infection). Cell type and time point are not known. The CDR3 is CASSDGGGLETQYF. DNA for the CDR3: TGTGCCAGTAGTGACGGCGGGGGTTTAGAGACCCAGTACTTC.